This T cell receptor (beta chain) was obtained from a study of T cell repertoires in cytomegalovirus infection. From the reads, TCRdb called clonotypes with MiXCR, one entry per CDR3 protein. The sample has 650,000 to 900,000 distinct CDR3 sequences; about 28% are singletons. V gave up 3 bases and J gave up 6 bases, with 18 bases separating them. Germline V gene data show CDR1 as SGHVS and CDR2 as FQNEAQ. The CDR3 has 15 residues. There are many counts of this clonotype. What it binds is not known. Sample: cultured CD8+ T cells from PBMCs, taken from culture after CMV antigen stimulation. This receptor was taken from a human donor in good health (CMV status not recorded). Some clones in this sample may be carry-over from other donors' samples. This sequence joins TRBV7-8 and TRBJ2-7; either TRBD1 or TRBD2 may fit D (6 bases each). As DNA, the CDR3 is TGTGCCAGCAGCTTCAGGGTGGGAGAGGGGGGCGAGCAGTACTTC. It yields the protein CASSFRVGEGGEQYF.